These 25 T cell receptor beta chains were sequenced from one sample in a study of T-cell reconstitution after alpha-beta-depleted transplantation in children (dated by TCRdb to 2016 to 2017). Preparation of the library involved PCR. These reads were obtained on an Illumina HiSeq 2500. TCR library preparation used molecular barcoding, with unique molecular identifiers applied to normalize quantification of the TCRbeta repertoire. TCRdb applied fastp at Q25 and MiXCR to the public reads, then kept only in-frame beta chains. A single entry per CDR3 protein holds the most common genes and DNA from its merged rows. Within this sample are about 90,000 distinct CDR3 sequences, with 7.5% to 9.5% of them counted one time only. In total, the top ten clones hold 6.9% of the sample. The sequencing used PBMCs from the stem cell graft donor, collected from the stem cell graft. Receptor source: a human donor who donated a stem cell graft to a child with congenital amegakaryocytic thrombocytopenia.

This clonotype was seen many times. The J gene is TRBJ1-1, the V gene TRBV5-1; 7 bases match TRBD1. Germline CDR1 is SGHRS and CDR2 is YFSETQ. This CDR3 is 14 amino acids long. V was clipped by 5 bases and J by 6 bases; unmatched bases: 10. CDR3 residues: CASRPDRASPEAFF. As DNA, the CDR3 is TGCGCCAGCAGACCCGACAGGGCCAGCCCTGAAGCTTTCTTT.

This clonotype was seen ten or more times. The chain employs TRBV20-1 and TRBJ1-1; D gene uncertain. V lost 3 bases, J lost 9 bases, and 8 bases lay in between. Germline lookup yields CDR1 DFQATT and CDR2 SNEGSKA (reference sequence). The length of the CDR3 is 10 residues. The CDR3 loop is CSASGRKAFF. In DNA form, the CDR3 reads TGCAGTGCTAGTGGTCGGAAAGCTTTCTTT.

The chain joins TRBV28 to TRBJ1-2, with TRBD1 identical over 11 bases. The germline CDR1 and CDR2 sequences are MDHEN and SYDVKM. Germline trimming cut 5 bases from V and 0 bases from J; bases unmatched to any gene: 2. The CDR3 covers 15 residues. The CDR3 sequence: CASSPGQGANYGYTF. CDR3 DNA: TGTGCCAGCAGTCCGGGACAGGGGGCTAACTATGGCTACACCTTC.

This clonotype was seen many times. The rearrangement joins TRBV10-3 to TRBJ2-7; 9 nucleotides match TRBD2. Germline-derived CDR1 and CDR2 are ENHRY and SYGVKD. This CDR3 has 16 amino acids. V dropped 10 bases and J dropped 1; count of bases not matched to a gene: 14. CDR3 amino acids: CATSETSGRNSYEQYF. CDR3 nucleotides: TGTGCCACCTCGGAGACTAGCGGAAGAAATTCCTACGAGCAGTACTTC.

This clonotype appeared many times. The V and J genes are TRBV28 and TRBJ2-7; D is uncertain. V lost 5 bases, J lost 7 bases, and 24 bases lay in between. Germline CDR1 MDHEN, CDR2 SYDVKM. This CDR3 contains 16 residues. The CDR3 spells CASSNGLGQSEGEQYF. The CDR3 DNA sequence: TGTGCCAGCAGTAACGGCCTTGGGCAGTCGGAAGGGGAGCAGTACTTC.

This clonotype appeared many times. The chain couples TRBV6-1 to TRBJ2-5; 9 nucleotides match TRBD1. Germline V gene sequence: CDR1 MNHNS, CDR2 SASEGT. The CDR3 spans 14 residues. The V and J ends lost 8 bases and 5 bases, in that order; junction bases with no gene match: 9. The CDR3 sequence is CASRGGTGFETQYF. The CDR3, as DNA: TGTGCCAGCCGGGGCGGGACAGGGTTTGAGACCCAGTACTTC.

This clonotype was found many times. The chain combines TRBV12-3 or TRBV12-4 with TRBJ2-3; D remains ambiguous. V lost 8 bases, J lost 0 bases, and 15 bases lay in between. The CDR3 loop spans 15 amino acids. CDR3 residues: CASRTSTGSTDTQYF. Here the CDR3 DNA reads TGTGCCAGCCGAACTTCGACTGGAAGCACAGATACGCAGTATTTT.

The rearrangement uses TRBV7-6 and TRBJ2-5; D not certain. Germline values: CDR1 SGHVS, CDR2 FNYEAQ. V lost 5 bases, J lost 7 bases, and 14 bases lay in between. This CDR3 is 13 amino acids long. As DNA, the CDR3 is TGTGCCAGCAGCCTAGATAACTTAGGGACCCAGTACTTC. The encoded protein is CASSLDNLGTQYF.

This clonotype was detected ten times or more. The chain recombines TRBV20-1 with TRBJ2-7, with 10 bases matching TRBD2. Losses at the gene ends were 3 bases for V and 5 bases for J; bases not matched to a gene: 1. This CDR3 has 12 amino acids. Germline lookup yields CDR1 DFQATT and CDR2 SNEGSKA (reference sequence). CDR3 region: CSASGLADEQYF. The CDR3 nucleotides read TGCAGTGCTAGTGGACTAGCGGACGAGCAGTACTTC.

This clonotype was seen ten or more times. The V and J genes are TRBV7-2 and TRBJ1-1; D call uncertain. The V gene lost 3 bases and the J gene lost 3 bases, with 14 bases spanning the gap. The V gene's germline CDR1 is SGHTA and CDR2 FQGNSA. The CDR3 is 15 amino acids. CDR3 DNA: TGTGCCAGCAGCTTGGTGGGGTCCACTTACACTGAAGCTTTCTTT. Residues: CASSLVGSTYTEAFF.

The table lists this clonotype with many counts. The chain links TRBV20-1 to TRBJ2-7; 7 bases line up with TRBD2. The length of the CDR3 is 12 residues. Germline CDR1 DFQATT, CDR2 SNEGSKA (reference sequence). V lost 6 bases to trimming and J lost 6 bases; unmatched junction nucleotides: 8. DNA of the CDR3: TGCAGTGCAGCGGGGTTACGGGCCGAGCAGTACTTC. Its translation is CSAAGLRAEQYF.

This clonotype came up many times. V gene TRBV5-6 combines with J gene TRBJ1-6; D gene unclear. There are 12 residues in the CDR3. Trimming removed 0 bases at V and 12 bases at J, with 7 bases between. The V gene's germline CDR1 is SGHDT and CDR2 YYEEEE. Written as DNA, the CDR3 is TGTGCCAGCAGCTTGGATTATGGACCCCTCCACTTT. It yields the protein CASSLDYGPLHF.

The sample holds many counts of this clonotype. This chain joins TRBV12-3 or TRBV12-4 and TRBJ1-3, with TRBD1 identical over 7 bases. The V and J ends lost 7 bases and 2 bases, in that order; junction bases with no gene match: 5. CDR3 length: 14 residues. CDR3 sequence (DNA): TGTGCCAGCAAGGGGGCAGGTGCTGGAAACACCATATATTTT. Its translation is CASKGAGAGNTIYF.

There are many counts of this clonotype. This sequence joins TRBV5-1 and TRBJ1-1; D gene uncertain. Germline CDR1 is SGHRS and CDR2 is YFSETQ. V gave up 4 bases and J gave up 0 bases, with 13 bases separating them. The CDR3 sequence is 15 residues long. The CDR3 loop reads CASSEANGMNTEAFF. As DNA, the CDR3 is TGCGCCAGCAGCGAGGCTAATGGTATGAACACTGAAGCTTTCTTT.

This clonotype was seen at least ten times. J is TRBJ2-5 and V is TRBV7-2; D is possibly TRBD2 (6 bases). V lost 0 bases, J lost 5 bases, and 10 bases lay in between. This CDR3 is 14 amino acids long. Germline-derived CDR1 and CDR2 are SGHTA and FQGNSA. CDR3 bases: TGTGCCAGCAGCTTAGCGCCTAGCGCGGAGACCCAGTACTTC. It encodes CASSLAPSAETQYF.

This clonotype was seen many times. The rearrangement joins TRBV18 to TRBJ1-1; D is unclear. Germline V CDR1 and CDR2: KGHSH, LQKENI. Trimming left V 3 bases short and J 2 bases short, with 19 bases between. The CDR3 sequence is 17 residues long. In DNA form, the CDR3 reads TGTGCCAGCTCACCGGGCTCCGTGAGGTCCGTAAACACTGAAGCTTTCTTT. Translating gives CASSPGSVRSVNTEAFF.

The V gene is TRBV7-2, the J gene TRBJ1-2, with D unresolved. The CDR3 is made up of 14 amino acids. V was pared by 1 base and J by 0 bases, with 6 bases between. Germline V gene sequence: CDR1 SGHTA, CDR2 FQGNSA. The CDR3 nucleotides read TGTGCCAGCAGCTTAGACCGCACTAACTATGGCTACACCTTC. It encodes CASSLDRTNYGYTF.

This clonotype was observed many times. The chain has TRBV4-3 and TRBJ1-3, with D tentatively TRBD1 (5 bases). Per germline, CDR1 LGHNA and CDR2 YSLEER. Deletions cut 1 base from V and 3 bases from J, with 10 bases between. This CDR3 has 15 amino acids. The CDR3 bases are TGCGCCAGCAGCCAAGGGGGCGCGGATGGAAACACCATATATTTT. Its translation: CASSQGGADGNTIYF.

This clonotype showed up many times. CDR3 DNA: TGTGCCAGCAGCTCGTCGGGCCCCACAGATACGCAGTATTTT. As protein: CASSSSGPTDTQYF. The chain carries TRBV7-2 and TRBJ2-3; D not certain. This CDR3 spans 14 amino acids. Germline assignment: CDR1 SGHTA and CDR2 FQGNSA. V lost 4 bases, J lost 2 bases, and 10 bases lay in between. Using reference TRBV7-2 and TRBJ2-3 for the parts outside the CDR3, the full variable domain is GAGVSQSPSNKVTEKGKDVELRCDPISGHTALYWYRQSLGQGLEFLIYFQGNSAPDKSGLPSDRFSAERTGGSVSTLTIQRTQQEDSAVYLCASSSSGPTDTQYFGPGTRLTVL.

This chain joins TRBV27 and TRBJ2-2; 8 bases align to TRBD2. The CDR3 consists of 14 residues. Germline CDR1 MNHEY, CDR2 SMNVEV (reference sequence). The junction had 3 bases not matched to a gene; V was cut back by 2 bases and J by 7 bases. The CDR3: CASSLAGTSGELFF. CDR3 sequence (DNA): TGTGCCAGCAGTTTAGCGGGGACTAGCGGGGAGCTGTTTTTT.

The chain's CDR3 is CASSEGGKNIQYF. Here the CDR3 DNA reads TGTGCCAGCAGTGAAGGGGGAAAAAACATTCAGTACTTC. The rearrangement links TRBV2 to TRBJ2-4; D unresolved. V gave up 1 base and J gave up 4 bases, with 5 bases separating them. Per germline, CDR1 SNHLY and CDR2 FYNNEI. The CDR3 has 13 residues. The whole variable domain, filled in from reference TRBV2 and TRBJ2-4, reads EPEVTQTPSHQVTQMGQEVILRCVPISNHLYFYWYRQILGQKVEFLVSFYNNEISEKSEIFDDQFSVERPDGSNFTLKIRSTKLEDSAMYFCASSEGGKNIQYFGAGTRLSVL.

This clonotype was recorded at least ten times. V usage is TRBV4-3 and J usage is TRBJ1-2, with TRBD1 matching 7 bases. V was pared by 4 bases and J by 7 bases, with 6 bases of the junction left unmatched. Germline V lookup: CDR1 LGHNA, CDR2 YSLEER. CDR3 length: 13 amino acids. The CDR3 spells CASSRDRERGYTF. The CDR3 DNA reads as TGCGCCAGCAGCCGAGACAGGGAGCGTGGCTACACCTTC.

This clonotype came up many times. The J gene is TRBJ2-1, the V gene TRBV5-4; 12 bases fit TRBD2. Trimming removed 7 bases from V and 0 bases from J; junction bases left unmatched: 5. Looked up from germline, CDR1 is SGHNT and CDR2 is YYREEE (reference sequence). This CDR3 is built from 16 residues. CDR3 DNA sequence: TGTGCCAGCCGCACTAGCGGGGGGTCCTCCTACAATGAGCAGTTCTTC. This codes for CASRTSGGSSYNEQFF.

This clonotype was seen at least ten times. The chain joins TRBV12-3 or TRBV12-4 to TRBJ1-2, with 7 nucleotides matching TRBD1. CDR3 length: 15 residues. The V segment lost 2 bases and the J segment 2 bases; nucleotides outside the gene matches: 5. CDR3 protein: CASSLTPTGNYGYTF. In DNA form, the CDR3 reads TGTGCCAGCAGTTTAACCCCGACAGGGAACTATGGCTACACCTTC.

The V gene is TRBV5-6, the J gene TRBJ2-7; D might be TRBD1 (6 bases). CDR3 size: 15 residues. The germline V gene has CDR1 SGHDT and CDR2 YYEEEE. V gave up 0 bases and J gave up 2 bases, with 12 bases separating them. The CDR3 nucleotides are TGTGCCAGCAGCTTGGCCGGACAGCCCCCCTACGAGCAGTACTTC. Translation: CASSLAGQPPYEQYF.